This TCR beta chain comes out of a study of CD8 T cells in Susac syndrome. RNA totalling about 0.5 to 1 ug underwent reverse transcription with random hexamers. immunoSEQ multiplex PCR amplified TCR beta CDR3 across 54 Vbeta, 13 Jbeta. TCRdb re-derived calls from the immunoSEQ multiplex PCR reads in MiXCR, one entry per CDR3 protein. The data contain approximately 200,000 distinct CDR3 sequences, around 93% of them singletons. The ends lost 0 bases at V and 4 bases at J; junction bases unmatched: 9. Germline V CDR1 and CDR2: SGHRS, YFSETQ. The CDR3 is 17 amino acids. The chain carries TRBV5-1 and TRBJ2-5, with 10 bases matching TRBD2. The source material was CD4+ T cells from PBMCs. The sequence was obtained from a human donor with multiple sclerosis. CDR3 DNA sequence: TGCGCCAGCAGCTTGGGCTCCCCTAGCGGGGGAGGAGAGACCCAGTACTTC. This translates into CASSLGSPSGGGETQYF.